This passage covers 11 T cell receptor beta chains from one sample sequenced in a study of blood T cell repertoires in COVID-19. Sequencing used immunoSEQ multiplex PCR; TCRdb keeps in-frame clones, though not all of them. The data hold roughly 380,000 clones, with over 75% observed a single time. The sequencing input was peripheral blood. The origin of the receptors is a middle-aged woman with COVID-19, enrolled during active disease.

This chain uses TRBV29-1 with TRBJ1-3; D ambiguous. The V gene's germline CDR1 is SQVTM and CDR2 ANQGSEA. V lost 7 bases and J 3 bases, leaving 7 bases between the germline ends. This CDR3 has 11 amino acids. This CDR3 reads CSGRSGNTIYF. CDR3 bases: TGCAGCGGCAGAAGTGGAAACACCATATATTTT.

CDR3 residues: CASSLRTGGAGELFF. In DNA, the CDR3 is TGTGCCAGCAGCCTACGGACAGGGGGGGCCGGGGAGCTGTTTTTT. The chain employs TRBV5-6 and TRBJ2-2; 10 bases line up with TRBD1. The germline V gene has CDR1 SGHDT and CDR2 YYEEEE. The trim removed 4 bases at V and 6 bases at J, leaving 6 bases unmatched. This CDR3 has 15 amino acids. Complete variable domain (other parts from reference TRBV5-6 and TRBJ2-2): DAGVTQSPTHLIKTRGQQVTLRCSPKSGHDTVSWYQQALGQGPQFIFQYYEEEERQRGNFPDRFSGHQFPNYSSELNVNALLLGDSALYLCASSLRTGGAGELFFGEGSRLTVL.

V gene TRBV19 combines with J gene TRBJ1-2; D is undetermined. Trimming took 2 bases from V and 2 from J, leaving 15 bases between them. Per germline, CDR1 LNHDA and CDR2 SQIVND (reference sequence). The CDR3 spans 16 residues. In DNA form, the CDR3 reads TGTGCCAGTAGTATAAGGCGCGGGCCGGGGAACTATGGCTACACCTTC. It translates to CASSIRRGPGNYGYTF.

V is TRBV4-3 and J is TRBJ1-5; a possible D gene is TRBD1 (6 bases). CDR1 is LGHNA, CDR2 YSLEER, per germline. This CDR3 comprises 14 residues. Trimming removed 3 bases at V and 0 bases at J, with 6 bases between. The CDR3 DNA sequence: TGCGCCAGCAGCCACAGGGGTAGCAATCAGCCCCAGCATTTT. This sequence encodes CASSHRGSNQPQHF.

CDR3 region: CASRLEATGPPTNEKLFF. CDR3 sequence (DNA): TGTGCAAGTCGCTTAGAAGCCACAGGCCCCCCAACTAATGAAAAACTGTTTTTT. The rearrangement uses TRBV12-2 and TRBJ1-4; TRBD1 reflects the table's D call only, with no check against the DNA. TRBV12-2 is given as a pseudogene. The CDR3 loop spans 18 amino acids.

This rearrangement joins TRBV20-1 to TRBJ1-1; 9 nucleotides align to TRBD1. V gave up 4 bases and J gave up 10 bases; unmatched junction bases: 4. CDR3 length: 11 amino acids. Per the germline V gene, CDR1 is DFQATT and CDR2 is SNEGSKA (reference sequence). This CDR3 reads CSATTGGAAFF. The CDR3 bases are TGCAGTGCTACCACAGGGGGCGCAGCTTTCTTT.

This clone was seen a few times. This chain links TRBV30 with TRBJ1-1; D gene uncertain. Germline CDR1 and CDR2: GTSNPN and SVGIG (reference sequence). V was clipped by 3 bases and J by 4 bases, with 21 bases between them. The CDR3 spans 16 residues. CDR3 coding DNA: TGTGCCTGGAGCGGACGGGGATTAAGGAGAGGCACTGAAGCTTTCTTT. Translating gives CAWSGRGLRRGTEAFF.

This chain links TRBV27 with TRBJ2-7, with D perhaps matching TRBD1 (6 bases). Per the germline V gene, CDR1 is MNHEY and CDR2 is SMNVEV (reference sequence). V lost 5 bases to trimming and J lost 6 bases, with 14 bases between them. The CDR3 runs to 13 residues. CDR3 bases: TGTGCCAGCAGTCTTTGGGGGCCCACCGAGCAGTACTTC. Amino acids: CASSLWGPTEQYF.

The V gene is TRBV5-5, the J gene TRBJ1-1, with D possibly TRBD1 on 5 matching bases. The CDR3 sequence is 17 residues long. Deletions cut 3 bases from V and 2 bases from J, with 20 bases between. Germline-derived CDR1 and CDR2 are SGHKS and YYEKEE (reference sequence). The CDR3 region is CASSSNRPKVRNTEAFF. In DNA form, the CDR3 reads TGTGCCAGCAGCTCTAACAGGCCAAAGGTTCGAAACACTGAAGCTTTCTTT. The full variable domain, rest sourced from reference TRBV5-5 and TRBJ1-1, is DAGVTQSPTHLIKTRGQQVTLRCSPISGHKSVSWYQQVLGQGPQFIFQYYEKEERGRGNFPDRFSARQFPNYSSELNVNALLLGDSALYLCASSSNRPKVRNTEAFFGQGTRLTVV.

Written as DNA, the CDR3 is TGTGCCGGATCAGGGGGCGGGTTCCCATACACCTTC. Translation gives CAGSGGGFPYTF. The chain links TRBV28 to TRBJ1-2, with 8 bases aligning to TRBD1. J gave up 11 bases and V 11 bases, and 13 bases lay outside the gene matches. Germline lookup yields CDR1 MDHEN and CDR2 SYDVKM. The CDR3 has 12 amino acids.

The DNA for the CDR3 is TGCGCCAGCAGCCGACAAGCGGGAGGCGTCGGGGGCAATCAGCCCCAGCATTTT. Amino acids: CASSRQAGGVGGNQPQHF. V is TRBV4-1 and J is TRBJ1-5; D remains unclear. Trimming took 4 bases from V and 2 from J, leaving 21 bases between them. Germline V CDR1 and CDR2: MGHRA, YSYEKL. The CDR3 contains 18 residues.